What follows are 3 T cell receptor beta chains derived from one specimen sequenced in a study of T cell responses to AZD1222 COVID-19 vaccine. Libraries were prepared by immunoSEQ multiplex PCR; TCRdb keeps only in-frame clonotypes and omits some of them. The profile shows fewer than 150,000 clones, roughly 85% of them singletons. This specimen was peripheral blood, taken on day 0 of AZD1222 vaccination. The receptors stem from an adult in good health.

In its sample, this clone was seen once. This chain uses TRBV7-3 with TRBJ2-1; no definite D call. The germline V gene has CDR1 SGHTA and CDR2 FQGTGA. V shed 5 bases and J shed 9 bases, with 14 bases lying between them. The CDR3 extends over 13 amino acids. CDR3 amino acids: CASSRPPFTEQFF. The CDR3 DNA sequence: TGTGCCAGCAGCCGGCCCCCTTTTACTGAGCAGTTCTTC.

The chain carries TRBV5-4 and TRBJ2-2, with 10 bases that match TRBD2. In germline, CDR1 is SGHNT, CDR2 YYREEE (reference sequence). The CDR3 is 19 amino acids. Trimming at V came to 1 base and at J to 3 bases, leaving 12 bases not matched to a gene. The CDR3: CASSLILSGRAVDTGELFF. Written as DNA, the CDR3 is TGTGCCAGCAGCTTGATCTTGAGCGGGAGGGCCGTGGACACCGGGGAGCTGTTTTTT.

This chain joins TRBV30 and TRBJ2-1; 13 bases align to TRBD2. Trimming removed 3 bases from V and 8 bases from J; junction bases left unmatched: 7. The CDR3 totals 15 residues. Germline CDR1 reads GTSNPN; CDR2 reads SVGIG (reference sequence). The CDR3 loop is CAWSFTSGGAYEQFF. The DNA for the CDR3 is TGTGCCTGGAGCTTTACTAGCGGGGGGGCCTATGAGCAGTTCTTC. The whole variable domain, remainder taken from reference TRBV30 and TRBJ2-1, is SQTIHQWPATLVQPVGSPLSLECTVEGTSNPNLYWYRQAAGRGLQLLFYSVGIGQISSEVPQNLSASRPQDRQFILSSKKLLLSDSGFYLCAWSFTSGGAYEQFFGPGTRLTVL.